One sample yielded the 31 T cell receptor beta chains listed below, sequenced in a study of blood T cell repertoires in COVID-19 (dated by TCRdb to the early 2020s). Receptor amplification or capture employed the immunoSEQ multiplex PCR assay. Entries here come from immuneACCESS through TCRdb and include only in-frame sequences with V and J called. Some clones fail to appear in such tables; in the studies checked, an unresolved V gene covers under half of the shortfall, and the cause of the remainder is unknown. In all, the sample holds more than 100,000 clones, and approximately 90% of those were seen once. The ten top clones hold about 2.1% of the sample. Source material: peripheral blood. The receptors originated from a man aged 65 to 79 with active COVID-19.

This clone was recorded once. This rearrangement joins TRBV7-2 to TRBJ2-2; TRBD1 aligns across 7 bases. The germline CDR1 and CDR2 sequences are SGHTA and FQGNSA. The CDR3 is 16 amino acids. The trim removed 5 bases at V and 5 bases at J, leaving 11 bases unmatched. The CDR3 here is CASSARQGVGTGELFF. In DNA form, the CDR3 reads TGTGCCAGCAGCGCTAGACAGGGAGTAGGGACCGGGGAGCTGTTTTTT.

J is TRBJ2-2 and V is TRBV9; 8 nucleotides line up with TRBD1. The V gene end was trimmed by 3 bases and the J gene end by 1 base; junction bases not matched to a gene: 5. This CDR3 region has 16 residues. Germline assignment: CDR1 SGDLS and CDR2 YYNGEE. In DNA form, the CDR3 reads TGTGCCAGCAGCGCCGACAGGGGATTGAACACCGGGGAGCTGTTTTTT. Protein sequence: CASSADRGLNTGELFF.

The chain joins TRBV6-5 to TRBJ1-2; TRBD1 matches at 7 bases. CDR3 length: 15 amino acids. Germline values: CDR1 MNHEY, CDR2 SVGAGI. V lost 0 bases and J lost 0; bases outside the gene matches: 1. Written as DNA, the CDR3 is TGTGCCAGCAGTTACTCGAGGGGGCCTAACTATGGCTACACCTTC. It encodes CASSYSRGPNYGYTF.

The chain employs TRBV28 and TRBJ2-2; 8 bases line up with TRBD1. V was pared by 2 bases and J by 13 bases, with 15 bases of the junction left unmatched. Germline CDR1 reads MDHEN; CDR2 reads SYDVKM. This CDR3 has 16 residues. The CDR3 DNA reads TGTGCCAGCAGTTTAGGGGCAGGGGGCGCATCCCGCAGGCTGTTTTTT. Encoded protein: CASSLGAGGASRRLFF. Combining the CDR3 with reference TRBV28 and TRBJ2-2 gives the whole variable domain DVKVTQSSRYLVKRTGEKVFLECVQDMDHENMFWYRQDPGLGLRLIYFSYDVKMKEKGDIPEGYSVSREKKERFSLILESASTNQTSMYLCASSLGAGGASRRLFFGEGSRLTVL.

The genes are TRBV27 and TRBJ2-2, with D maybe TRBD2 (5 bases). The V and J ends lost 6 bases and 5 bases respectively, with 13 bases between them. Germline V lookup: CDR1 MNHEY, CDR2 SMNVEV (reference sequence). CDR3 length: 14 amino acids. CDR3 amino acids: CASRALWETGELFF. DNA for the CDR3: TGTGCCAGCAGGGCCCTCTGGGAGACCGGGGAGCTGTTTTTT.

The V call is TRBV19, the J call TRBJ1-5; D call uncertain. CDR1 is LNHDA and CDR2 is SQIVND in the germline V gene (reference sequence). V lost 2 bases, J lost 0 bases, and 8 bases lay in between. This CDR3 has 15 residues. The CDR3: CASSIRGRSNQPQHF. In nucleotides, the CDR3 is TGTGCCAGTAGTATAAGAGGCCGTAGCAATCAGCCCCAGCATTTT.

The chain uses TRBV6-1 and TRBJ1-1, with 9 bases identical to TRBD1. Trimming removed 3 bases from V and 2 bases from J; junction bases left unmatched: 4. The CDR3 is 15 residues long. Germline lookup yields CDR1 MNHNS and CDR2 SASEGT. The chain's CDR3 is CASSDPGQGNTEAFF. The CDR3 DNA reads as TGTGCCAGCAGTGATCCGGGACAGGGCAACACTGAAGCTTTCTTT.

This clone was seen once. The V and J genes are TRBV5-1 and TRBJ2-7; D is possibly TRBD1 (6 bases). Germline CDR1 SGHRS, CDR2 YFSETQ. This CDR3 has 15 amino acids. V was cut by 0 bases and J by 4 bases, with 14 bases left in between. The CDR3 coding sequence is TGCGCCAGCAGCTTGGACCCCGGGACAAATTACGAGCAGTACTTC. It codes for CASSLDPGTNYEQYF.

The rearrangement uses TRBV7-9 and TRBJ2-4; D is unclear. Germline V lookup: CDR1 SEHNR, CDR2 FQNEAQ (reference sequence). V was cut by 5 bases and J by 4 bases, with 15 bases left in between. The CDR3 contains 15 residues. The CDR3 is CASSRDQMTKNIQYF. The CDR3 nucleotides read TGTGCCAGCAGCCGCGATCAAATGACAAAAAACATTCAGTACTTC.

V usage is TRBV3-1 (or the pseudogene TRBV3-2) and J usage is TRBJ1-1, with 7 bases lining up with TRBD1. The germline gives CDR1 LGHDT, CDR2 YNNKEL (reference sequence). The junction had 4 bases not matched to a gene; V was cut back by 4 bases and J by 5 bases. There are 13 residues in the CDR3. DNA for the CDR3: TGTGCCAGCAGCCCAGGGGGATATACTGAAGCTTTCTTT. Protein: CASSPGGYTEAFF.

The chain uses TRBV5-5 and TRBJ1-2, with 9 bases lining up with TRBD1. With V trimmed by 0 bases and J by 5 bases, 14 bases remained unmatched. Germline CDR1 reads SGHKS; CDR2 reads YYEKEE (reference sequence). This CDR3 contains 18 residues. This chain's CDR3 is CASSLVATGGSGGYGYTF. CDR3 sequence (DNA): TGTGCCAGCAGCTTGGTTGCGACAGGGGGTTCCGGTGGGTATGGCTACACCTTC.

This sequence joins TRBV28 and TRBJ2-1, with D tentatively TRBD1 (6 bases). The CDR3 runs to 11 residues. Trimming removed 6 bases from V and 12 bases from J, with 12 bases in between. Germline assignment: CDR1 MDHEN and CDR2 SYDVKM. Here the CDR3 reads CASRAEGGQFF. The CDR3 DNA sequence: TGTGCCAGCAGAGCCGAAGGGGGGCAGTTCTTC.

The chain employs TRBV7-3 and TRBJ2-7; 7 bases line up with TRBD2. V dropped 0 bases and J dropped 2; count of bases not matched to a gene: 19. There are 20 residues in the CDR3. CDR1 is SGHTA, CDR2 FQGTGA, per germline. The CDR3 reads CASSLTGGAPGLPFTYEQYF. The CDR3 DNA is TGTGCCAGCAGCTTAACGGGAGGGGCCCCCGGACTTCCTTTCACCTACGAGCAGTACTTC. Complete variable domain (other parts from reference TRBV7-3 and TRBJ2-7): GAGVSQTPSNKVTEKGKYVELRCDPISGHTALYWYRQSLGQGPEFLIYFQGTGAADDSGLPNDRFFAVRPEGSVSTLKIQRTERGDSAVYLCASSLTGGAPGLPFTYEQYFGPGTRLTVT.

The CDR3 region is CATPGQVYNEQFF. CDR3 sequence (DNA): TGTGCCACCCCGGGACAGGTCTACAATGAGCAGTTCTTC. The chain links TRBV13 to TRBJ2-1, with 8 positions matching TRBD1. This CDR3 contains 13 residues. Losses at the gene ends were 10 bases for V and 3 bases for J; bases not matched to a gene: 5. CDR1 and CDR2 (germline): PRHDT, FYEKMQ (reference sequence).

CDR3 sequence (DNA): TGCGCCAGCAGCCAGGGACTGCGTATCACAGATACGCAGTATTTT. Protein product: CASSQGLRITDTQYF. The chain links TRBV5-1 to TRBJ2-3; perhaps TRBD2 as D (6 bases). The germline V gene has CDR1 SGHRS and CDR2 YFSETQ. The CDR3 sequence is 15 residues long. The V and J ends lost 4 bases and 2 bases respectively, with 14 bases between them.

The chain's CDR3 is CAISEFPATNEKLFF. CDR3 DNA: TGTGCCATCAGTGAGTTCCCAGCAACTAATGAAAAACTGTTTTTT. The chain links TRBV10-3 to TRBJ1-4; D uncertain. Germline V CDR1 and CDR2: ENHRY, SYGVKD. CDR3 length: 15 amino acids. V was clipped by 1 base and J by 0 bases, with 6 bases between them.

This clone was found once. V usage is TRBV5-6 and J usage is TRBJ2-5; 7 bases align to TRBD2. CDR3 size: 13 residues. Germline V gene sequence: CDR1 SGHDT, CDR2 YYEEEE. The J segment lost 7 bases and the V segment lost 4 bases, leaving 7 bases of the junction unmatched. The CDR3 DNA sequence: TGTGCCAGCAGCCTGCTGACGGGAGGGACCCAGTACTTC. Protein: CASSLLTGGTQYF.

This clone was recorded a few times. The rearrangement uses TRBV11-2 and TRBJ1-6, with D possibly matching TRBD1 (5 bases). V was cut by 7 bases and J by 3 bases, with 16 bases left in between. The length of the CDR3 is 16 residues. Per the germline V gene, CDR1 is SGHAT and CDR2 is FQNNGV. The CDR3 reads CASTGEGPIYNSPLHF. CDR3 DNA: TGTGCCAGCACTGGGGAGGGACCGATCTATAATTCACCCCTCCACTTT.

The V gene is TRBV28, the J gene TRBJ1-1; D is ambiguous. The CDR3 is made up of 13 amino acids. Trimming removed 6 bases from V and 1 base from J, with 9 bases in between. Germline loops: CDR1 MDHEN, CDR2 SYDVKM. Here the CDR3 reads CASSRRENTEAFF. In DNA form, the CDR3 reads TGTGCCAGCAGCCGTCGGGAGAACACTGAAGCTTTCTTT.

The chain links TRBV7-2 to TRBJ2-1; no firm D call. Germline lookup yields CDR1 SGHTA and CDR2 FQGNSA. This CDR3 has 15 residues. V gave up 4 bases and J gave up 10 bases, with 20 bases separating them. CDR3 sequence (DNA): TGTGCCAGCAGCTCGGCTAGGAAAGCCAATATAGAGCAGTTCTTC. This gives the protein CASSSARKANIEQFF.

This clone has only one observation. The CDR3 coding sequence is TGTGCCAGTAGAAACCAGGGGAATAGCAATCAGCCCCAGCATTTT. Its protein is CASRNQGNSNQPQHF. V gene TRBV19 combines with J gene TRBJ1-5, with D tentatively TRBD1 (6 bases). CDR1 is LNHDA, CDR2 SQIVND, per germline (reference sequence). This CDR3 has 15 residues. The V and J ends lost 6 bases and 0 bases respectively, with 12 bases between them.

This clone was detected once. The gene calls are TRBV9 and TRBJ1-3; D is ambiguous. Germline-derived CDR1 and CDR2 are SGDLS and YYNGEE. The CDR3 covers 14 residues. Trimming left V 3 bases short and J 2 bases short, with 9 bases between. The CDR3 bases are TGTGCCAGCAGCGCCGACGGGGCTGGAAACACCATATATTTT. As protein: CASSADGAGNTIYF.

V gene TRBV4-1 combines with J gene TRBJ1-4; D is ambiguous. The V and J ends lost 4 bases and 8 bases respectively, with 14 bases between them. CDR1 and CDR2 (germline): MGHRA, YSYEKL. There are 14 residues in the CDR3. The CDR3 loop is CASSRSEVEEKLFF. CDR3 DNA: TGCGCCAGCAGCCGTTCTGAGGTTGAGGAAAAACTGTTTTTT.

The rearrangement uses TRBV27 and TRBJ1-2, with 11 bases lining up with TRBD1. J gave up 8 bases and V 5 bases, and 4 bases lay outside the gene matches. The CDR3 covers 13 residues. From germline, CDR1 is MNHEY and CDR2 SMNVEV (reference sequence). The CDR3: CASSPGTGGGYTF. The DNA for the CDR3 is TGTGCCAGCAGTCCAGGGACAGGGGGGGGCTACACCTTC.

J is TRBJ1-6 and V is TRBV5-6, with 9 bases lining up with TRBD1. This CDR3 is built from 16 residues. After removal of 4 bases from V and 5 bases from J, the junction contained 7 bases not matched to a gene. CDR1 SGHDT and CDR2 YYEEEE come from the germline V gene. DNA for the CDR3: TGTGCCAGCAGCCCAACAGGGGGCCCGAATAATTCACCCCTCCACTTT. Translating it yields CASSPTGGPNNSPLHF. The full variable domain, with the rest looked up from reference TRBV5-6 and TRBJ1-6, is DAGVTQSPTHLIKTRGQQVTLRCSPKSGHDTVSWYQQALGQGPQFIFQYYEEEERQRGNFPDRFSGHQFPNYSSELNVNALLLGDSALYLCASSPTGGPNNSPLHFGNGTRLTVT.

This rearrangement joins TRBV5-1 to TRBJ2-1; D might be TRBD2 (6 bases). CDR1 is SGHRS, CDR2 YFSETQ, per germline. V was clipped by 0 bases and J by 7 bases, with 17 bases between them. This CDR3 region has 16 residues. For the CDR3, the DNA is TGCGCCAGCAGCTTGGCCCCGAGGGGAGGTGGTAATGAGCAGTTCTTC. Translated: CASSLAPRGGGNEQFF.

The V gene is TRBV19, the J gene TRBJ2-7, with 10 nucleotides matching TRBD1. The CDR3 is made up of 15 amino acids. Germline assignment: CDR1 LNHDA and CDR2 SQIVND (reference sequence). Losses at the gene ends were 5 bases for V and 5 bases for J; bases not matched to a gene: 9. CDR3 bases: TGTGCCAGTAGTCCCCGATGGGACAGGGGTCACGAGCAGTACTTC. It specifies CASSPRWDRGHEQYF.

V usage is TRBV7-3 and J usage is TRBJ2-3; TRBD2 aligns across 9 bases. The CDR3 sequence is 14 residues long. Trimming at V came to 2 bases and at J to 5 bases, leaving 2 bases not matched to a gene. Looked up from germline, CDR1 is SGHTA and CDR2 is FQGTGA. Here the CDR3 DNA reads TGTGCCAGCAGCTTACTAGCGGGAAAAGATACGCAGTATTTT. This encodes CASSLLAGKDTQYF.

The rearrangement joins TRBV24-1 to TRBJ2-3; 8 bases line up with TRBD2. There are 14 residues in the CDR3. Germline CDR1 and CDR2: KGHDR and SFDVKD. The V segment lost 6 bases and the J segment 3 bases; nucleotides outside the gene matches: 4. CDR3 DNA: TGTGCCACCAGTCGGGCTAGCGGGACAGATACGCAGTATTTT. Amino acid sequence: CATSRASGTDTQYF.

With regard to this clone: One end of the junction does not line up with germline, which may come from a read error. The chain is built from TRBV7-7 and TRBJ2-3, with 9 nucleotides matching TRBD2. The CDR3 sequence is 16 residues long. Germline V CDR1 and CDR2: SSHAT, FNYEAQ (reference sequence). For the CDR3, the DNA is TGTGCTAGCAGTCCGACTAGCGGCCCTAAAGGGGTCCCGCAGTATTTT. Amino acid sequence: CASSPTSGPKGVPQYF.

CDR3 sequence: CASSLGRRREGTDTQYF. The CDR3 coding sequence is TGCGCCAGCAGCTTGGGTCGGCGGCGGGAAGGGACAGATACGCAGTATTTT. The chain couples TRBV5-1 to TRBJ2-3, with a weak D call TRBD2 (6 bases). V gave up 0 bases and J gave up 3 bases, with 17 bases separating them. This CDR3 has 17 amino acids. Per the germline V gene, CDR1 is SGHRS and CDR2 is YFSETQ.